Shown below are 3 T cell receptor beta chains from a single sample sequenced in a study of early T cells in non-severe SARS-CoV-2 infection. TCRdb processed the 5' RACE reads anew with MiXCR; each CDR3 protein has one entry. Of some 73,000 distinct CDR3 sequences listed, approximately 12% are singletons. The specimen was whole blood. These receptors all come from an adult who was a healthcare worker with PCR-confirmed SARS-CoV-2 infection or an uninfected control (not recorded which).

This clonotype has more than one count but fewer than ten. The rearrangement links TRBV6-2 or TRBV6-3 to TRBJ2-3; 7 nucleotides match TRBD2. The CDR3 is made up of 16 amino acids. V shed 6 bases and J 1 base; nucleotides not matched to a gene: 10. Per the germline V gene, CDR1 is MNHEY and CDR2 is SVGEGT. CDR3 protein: CASSPVSGFRTDTQYF. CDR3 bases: TGTGCCAGCAGCCCGGTTAGCGGGTTTCGCACAGATACGCAGTATTTT.

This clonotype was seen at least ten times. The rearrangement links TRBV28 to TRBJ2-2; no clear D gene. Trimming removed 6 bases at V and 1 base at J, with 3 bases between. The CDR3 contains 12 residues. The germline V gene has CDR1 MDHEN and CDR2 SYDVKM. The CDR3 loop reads CASRRNTGELFF. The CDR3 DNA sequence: TGTGCCAGCAGGCGGAACACCGGGGAGCTGTTTTTT. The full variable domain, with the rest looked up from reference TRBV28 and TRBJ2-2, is DVKVTQSSRYLVKRTGEKVFLECVQDMDHENMFWYRQDPGLGLRLIYFSYDVKMKEKGDIPEGYSVSREKKERFSLILESASTNQTSMYLCASRRNTGELFFGEGSRLTVL.

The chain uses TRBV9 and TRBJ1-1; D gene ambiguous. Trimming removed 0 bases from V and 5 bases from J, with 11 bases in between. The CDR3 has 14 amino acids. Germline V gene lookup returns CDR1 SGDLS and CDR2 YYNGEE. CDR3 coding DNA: TGTGCCAGCAGCGTAGCTACGGCGGGGACTGAAGCTTTCTTT. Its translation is CASSVATAGTEAFF.